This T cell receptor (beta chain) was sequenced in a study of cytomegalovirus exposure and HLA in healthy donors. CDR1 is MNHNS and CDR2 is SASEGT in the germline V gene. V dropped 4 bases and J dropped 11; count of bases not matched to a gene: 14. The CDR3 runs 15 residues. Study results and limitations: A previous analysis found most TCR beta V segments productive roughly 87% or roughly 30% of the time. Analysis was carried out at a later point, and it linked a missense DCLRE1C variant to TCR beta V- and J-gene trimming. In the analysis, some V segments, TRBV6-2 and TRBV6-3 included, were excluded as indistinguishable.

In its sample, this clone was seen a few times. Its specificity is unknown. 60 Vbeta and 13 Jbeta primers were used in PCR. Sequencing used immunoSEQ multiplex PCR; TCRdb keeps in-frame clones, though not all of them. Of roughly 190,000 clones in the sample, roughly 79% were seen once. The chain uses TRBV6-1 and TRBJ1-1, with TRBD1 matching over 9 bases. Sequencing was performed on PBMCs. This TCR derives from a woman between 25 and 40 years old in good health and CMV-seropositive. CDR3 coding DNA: TGTGCCAGCAGTGTAAACAGGGGGCTCACGGAGCGGGCTTTCTTT. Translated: CASSVNRGLTERAFF.